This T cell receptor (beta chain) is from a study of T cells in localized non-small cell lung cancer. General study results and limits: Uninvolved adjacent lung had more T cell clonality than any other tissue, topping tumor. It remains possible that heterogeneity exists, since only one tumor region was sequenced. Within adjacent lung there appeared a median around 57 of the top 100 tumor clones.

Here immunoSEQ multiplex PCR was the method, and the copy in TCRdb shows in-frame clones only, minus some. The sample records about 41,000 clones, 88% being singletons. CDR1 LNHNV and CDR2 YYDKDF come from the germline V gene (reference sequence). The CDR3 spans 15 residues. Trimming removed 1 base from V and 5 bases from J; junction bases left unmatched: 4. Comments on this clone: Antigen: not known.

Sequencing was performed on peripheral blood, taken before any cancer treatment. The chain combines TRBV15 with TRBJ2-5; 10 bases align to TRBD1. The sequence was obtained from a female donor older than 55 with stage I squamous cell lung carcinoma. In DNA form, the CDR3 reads TGTGCCACCAGCAGAGGTGGGGACAGGGGTGAGACCCAGTACTTC. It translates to CATSRGGDRGETQYF.